This record covers a single T cell receptor beta chain. This sample stems from a study of blood T cell repertoires in COVID-19. Overall study context: The origin of the acute and convalescent COVID-19 samples was the United States, Italy and Spain. From T cells, B-cell-depleted T cells, or PBMCs came the material, which was cDNA or gDNA.

Sequencing used immunoSEQ multiplex PCR; TCRdb keeps in-frame clones, though not all of them. The table has roughly 290,000 clones, about 85% seen once. Germline V gene data show CDR1 as MGHDK and CDR2 as SYGVNS. The V and J ends lost 11 bases and 0 bases respectively, with 22 bases between them. This CDR3 is built from 17 residues. J is TRBJ1-4 and V is TRBV25-1; tentatively, D is TRBD1 (5 bases). The clonotype comes from a woman aged 50 to 60 with active or convalescent COVID-19. What was sequenced was peripheral blood. The CDR3 protein is CASREGRTVATNEKLFF. The DNA for the CDR3 is TGTGCCTCCAGGGAGGGGCGGACGGTTGCAACTAATGAAAAACTGTTTTTT.